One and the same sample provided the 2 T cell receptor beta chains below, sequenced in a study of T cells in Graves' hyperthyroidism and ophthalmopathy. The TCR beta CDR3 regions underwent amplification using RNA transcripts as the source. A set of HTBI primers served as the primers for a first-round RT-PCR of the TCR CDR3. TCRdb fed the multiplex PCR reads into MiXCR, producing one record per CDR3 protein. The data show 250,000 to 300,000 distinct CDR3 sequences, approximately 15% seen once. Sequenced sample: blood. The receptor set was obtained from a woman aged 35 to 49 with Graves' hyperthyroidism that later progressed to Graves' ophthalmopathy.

DNA for the CDR3: TGTGCCAGCAAGGTTGGCGGAGCGCAAGAGACCCAGTACTTC. It encodes CASKVGGAQETQYF. V gene TRBV6-1 combines with J gene TRBJ2-5; D call uncertain. The CDR3 is 14 amino acids. V lost 7 bases and J 2 bases, leaving 14 bases between the germline ends. CDR1 MNHNS and CDR2 SASEGT come from the germline V gene.

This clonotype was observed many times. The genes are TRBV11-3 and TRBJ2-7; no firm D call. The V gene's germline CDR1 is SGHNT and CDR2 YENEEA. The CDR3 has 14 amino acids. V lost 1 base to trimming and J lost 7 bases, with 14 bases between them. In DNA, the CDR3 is TGTGCCAGCAGCTTAGGGCCGCCGAATGGGGAGCAGTACTTC. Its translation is CASSLGPPNGEQYF.